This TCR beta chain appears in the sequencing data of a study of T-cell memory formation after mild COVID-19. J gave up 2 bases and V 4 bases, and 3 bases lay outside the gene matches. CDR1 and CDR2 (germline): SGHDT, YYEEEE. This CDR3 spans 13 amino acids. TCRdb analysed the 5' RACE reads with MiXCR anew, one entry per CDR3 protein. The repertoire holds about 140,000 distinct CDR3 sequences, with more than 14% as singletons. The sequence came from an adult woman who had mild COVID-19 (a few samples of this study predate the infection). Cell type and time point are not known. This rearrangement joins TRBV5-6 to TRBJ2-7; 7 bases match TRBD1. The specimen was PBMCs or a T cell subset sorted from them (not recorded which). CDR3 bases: TGTGCCAGCAGCGTAACAGGGGCCTACGAGCAGTACTTC. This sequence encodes CASSVTGAYEQYF. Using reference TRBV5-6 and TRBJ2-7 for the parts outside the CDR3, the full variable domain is DAGVTQSPTHLIKTRGQQVTLRCSPKSGHDTVSWYQQALGQGPQFIFQYYEEEERQRGNFPDRFSGHQFPNYSSELNVNALLLGDSALYLCASSVTGAYEQYFGPGTRLTVT.